A selection of T cell receptor beta chains follows, all from one sample in a study of control samples from healthy donors and cancer patients. Sequencing was performed with immunoSEQ multiplex PCR; in TCRdb, only in-frame clones are kept and a portion is missing. The table has 98,000 or so clones, roughly 83% seen once; the top ten hold about 11%. Sequenced: blood. The receptor set was obtained from a woman aged 25 to 45 in good health. CDR3s include the opening cysteine and the closing phenylalanine or tryptophan. D genes are given only for firm matches. Expanded clones are given a class, and other clones once, few, many or no size at all.

d_gene	abundance	v_gene	j_gene	CDR3nt	CDR3aa
TRBD1	-	TRBV5-1	TRBJ2-1	TGCGCCAGCAGCTTGGAGGGACAGGCCGAAATCGATGAGCAGTTCTTC	CASSLEGQAEIDEQFF
TRBD1	-	TRBV6-6	TRBJ1-2	TGTGCCAGCACTCCCAGGGACAGAAACTATGGCTACACCTTC	CASTPRDRNYGYTF
-	-	TRBV12-5	TRBJ2-1	TGTGCTAGTGGTTTGAGGGACAAAGAGGGGATTGGGGATGAGCAGTTCTTC	CASGLRDKEGIGDEQFF
TRBD1	-	TRBV6-2/TRBV6-3	TRBJ1-1	TGTGCCAGCAGTCGACAGGGGAGAACCGAAGCTTTCTTT	CASSRQGRTEAFF
-	-	TRBV3-1/TRBV3-2	TRBJ1-2	TGTGCCAGCAGCCAAGAAGGGAACTACACCTTC	CASSQEGNYTF
-	-	TRBV2	TRBJ2-1	TGTGCCAGCACCCAGCCTTCAAGGGCTGCACAAGACAATGAGCAGTTCTTC	CASTQPSRAAQDNEQFF
-	-	TRBV24-1	TRBJ1-3	TGTGCCACCAGTGATTTGCTCCCAGACAAGGTGGGAAACACCATATATTTT	CATSDLLPDKVGNTIYF
-	-	TRBV6-2/TRBV6-3	TRBJ1-5	TGTGCCAGCAGTGTCGACAGCCCTGGGCAGCCCCAGCATTTT	CASSVDSPGQPQHF
TRBD1	-	TRBV7-9	TRBJ2-5	TGTGCCAGCAGCTTTCGGACAGGGGGCGACCAGGACCAAGAGACCCAGTACTTC	CASSFRTGGDQDQETQYF
TRBD2	-	TRBV30	TRBJ2-1	TGTGCCCAAAGGGGACTAGCGGAGGGTCAGCAGTTCTTC	CAQRGLAEGQQFF
TRBD2	-	TRBV7-8	TRBJ2-2	TGTGCCAGCAGCTTTCGGGGGGACAACACCGGGGAGCTGTTTTTT	CASSFRGDNTGELFF
-	-	TRBV29-1	TRBJ1-1	TGCAGCGTTGAATTAGCGGGGGCGCACACTGAAGCTTTCTTT	CSVELAGAHTEAFF
-	-	TRBV12-5	TRBJ2-3	TGTGCTAGTGGTGTTTCAGGGGGCACAGATACGCAGTATTTT	CASGVSGGTDTQYF
-	-	TRBV2	TRBJ2-5	TGTGCCAGCAGTGCTCCCGTTACTAGCCAACACGCTGGAGGGATTCAAGAGACCCAGTACTTC	CASSAPVTSQHAGGIQETQYF
-	-	TRBV6-5	TRBJ2-5	TGTGCCAGCAGTCCAACCGTACTCCATGCCCAGTACTTC	CASSPTVLHAQYF
-	-	TRBV7-8	TRBJ1-3	TGTGCCAGCAGCCTTATCCCTTCTGGAAACACCATATATTTT	CASSLIPSGNTIYF
TRBD1	-	TRBV29-1	TRBJ2-1	TGCAGCGTTGAGACCCAGGGGGCGCGCTACAATGAGCAGTTCTTC	CSVETQGARYNEQFF
TRBD2	once	TRBV7-6	TRBJ2-1	TGTGCCAGCAGCCGACGGACTAGCGGGGGGCTTGCGGCTAGATACAATGAGCAGTTCTTC	CASSRRTSGGLAARYNEQFF
-	-	TRBV5-1	TRBJ2-5	TGCGCCAGCAGCTTGGGTAAAGAGACCCAGTACTTC	CASSLGKETQYF
-	-	TRBV7-2	TRBJ1-3	TGTGCCAGCAGCTTAGCGGGCAGCCCCTCTGGAAACACCATATATTTT	CASSLAGSPSGNTIYF
-	few	TRBV14	TRBJ2-7	TGTGCCAGCAGCCAAGGGGGCTACAGCTCCTACGAGCAGTACTTC	CASSQGGYSSYEQYF
-	-	TRBV5-4	TRBJ2-3	TGTGCCAGCAGCTTCGGGGACGACTACGATACGCAGTATTTT	CASSFGDDYDTQYF
TRBD1	-	TRBV15	TRBJ1-2	TGTGCCACCAGCAGGGGGACAGGGAATTATTATGGCTACACCTTC	CATSRGTGNYYGYTF
-	-	TRBV11-2	TRBJ2-7	TGTGCCAGCAGCATACAACGGGGGACCTACGAGCAGTACTTC	CASSIQRGTYEQYF
TRBD1	-	TRBV14	TRBJ2-2	TGTGCCAGCAGCCAAAGAGGGGGCCCCACCGGGGAGCTGTTTTTT	CASSQRGGPTGELFF
TRBD1	few	TRBV9	TRBJ1-3	TGTGCCAGCAGCGGAACACAGGGGGCGGGAAACACCATATATTTT	CASSGTQGAGNTIYF
-	-	TRBV5-1	TRBJ1-1	TGCGCCAGCAGCGGGACCGCGGCGAGCACTGAAGCTTTCTTT	CASSGTAASTEAFF
TRBD1	-	TRBV5-5	TRBJ2-7	TGTGCCAGCAGCTTGCCTGGAGTAGGGGGCTCCGAGCAGTACTTC	CASSLPGVGGSEQYF
-	-	TRBV11-3	TRBJ1-1	TGTGCCAGCAGCTTAGACCAGAACACTGAAGCTTTCTTT	CASSLDQNTEAFF
TRBD2	-	TRBV6-7	TRBJ2-3	TGTGCCAGCAGTTACCCGGCTAGCGGGGTATGCACAGATACGCAGTATTTT	CASSYPASGVCTDTQYF
-	-	TRBV19	TRBJ1-2	TGTGCCAGTAGTATGACAGACAACTATGGCTACACCTTC	CASSMTDNYGYTF
TRBD1	-	TRBV11-2	TRBJ1-2	TGTGCCAGCAGCCCACGGACAGGGGACTATGGCTACACCTTC	CASSPRTGDYGYTF
-	-	TRBV5-1	TRBJ1-1	TGCGCCAGCGGGGCGGGACCAACAACTGAAGCTTTCTTT	CASGAGPTTEAFF
-	-	TRBV6-5	TRBJ2-3	TGTGCCAGCAGTTCCCAGGGGGGGCCTTACACAGATACGCAGTATTTT	CASSSQGGPYTDTQYF
TRBD1	-	TRBV5-6	TRBJ2-5	TGTGCCAGCAGCATAGGGACAGGCCGAGGGACCCAGTACTTC	CASSIGTGRGTQYF
-	-	TRBV7-3	TRBJ1-2	TGTGCCAGCAGCCCTCAAGGGACTGAGGATGGCTACACCTTC	CASSPQGTEDGYTF
-	-	TRBV4-1	TRBJ2-2	TGCGCCAGCAGCCAGGCCGGACAGTCCACCGGGGAGCTGTTTTTT	CASSQAGQSTGELFF
-	-	TRBV6-1	TRBJ1-5	TGTGCCAGCAGTGAAAGGGCAGGTATATGGAATCAGCCCCAGCATTTT	CASSERAGIWNQPQHF
-	few	TRBV23-1	TRBJ1-5	TGCGCCAGCAGTCAATCCAAGACCCGCTATCAGCCCCAGCATTTT	CASSQSKTRYQPQHF